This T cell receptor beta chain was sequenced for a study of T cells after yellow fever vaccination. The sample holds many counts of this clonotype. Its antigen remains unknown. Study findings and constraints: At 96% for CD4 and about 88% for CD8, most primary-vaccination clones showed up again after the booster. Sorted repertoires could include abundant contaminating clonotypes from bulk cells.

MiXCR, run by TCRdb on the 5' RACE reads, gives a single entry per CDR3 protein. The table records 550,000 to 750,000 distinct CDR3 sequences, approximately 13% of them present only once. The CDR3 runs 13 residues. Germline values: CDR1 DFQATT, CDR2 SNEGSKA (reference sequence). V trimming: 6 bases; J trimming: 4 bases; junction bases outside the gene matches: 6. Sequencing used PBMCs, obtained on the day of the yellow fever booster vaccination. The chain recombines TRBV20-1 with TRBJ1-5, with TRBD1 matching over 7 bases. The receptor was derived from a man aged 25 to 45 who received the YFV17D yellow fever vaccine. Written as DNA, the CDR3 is TGCAGTGCCTCGACAGGGCCAAATCAGCCCCAGCATTTT. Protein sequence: CSASTGPNQPQHF.